Listed here are 8 T cell receptor beta chains from one sample, sequenced in a study of cytomegalovirus exposure and HLA in healthy donors. Using immunoSEQ multiplex PCR, the repertoire was profiled, and TCRdb retains in-frame clones only, with some absent. Of roughly 310,000 clones listed, approximately 91% were seen once; the top ten hold approximately 0.9%. Input material: PBMCs. These receptors all come from a man aged 30-40 years in good health and CMV-seronegative.

This clone appeared a single time. The chain combines TRBV25-1 with TRBJ2-5; D might be TRBD2 (5 bases). CDR3 length equals 14 residues. CDR1 and CDR2 (germline): MGHDK, SYGVNS. Trimming left V 1 base short and J 5 bases short, with 11 bases between. CDR3 sequence (DNA): TGTGCCAGCAGTGAATCGAGAGGGCAGGAGACCCAGTACTTC. This encodes CASSESRGQETQYF.

CDR3 sequence reads: CASSYTGATNEKLFF. CDR3 bases: TGTGCCAGCAGTTACACAGGAGCAACTAATGAAAAACTGTTTTTT. The chain carries TRBV6-6 and TRBJ1-4; D may be TRBD1 (5 bases). This CDR3 is 15 amino acids long. The germline gives CDR1 MNHNY, CDR2 SVGAGI (reference sequence). The V end was cut by 2 bases, the J end by 0 bases, with 7 bases between.

The rearrangement links TRBV13 to TRBJ1-5, with D unclear. The germline V and J ends were trimmed by 5 bases and 5 bases, with 22 bases remaining between them. CDR1 and CDR2 (germline): PRHDT, FYEKMQ (reference sequence). The CDR3 contains 17 residues. The DNA for the CDR3 is TGTGCCAGCAGCCTTCGTCGACATCCACGGGAGTATCAGCCCCAGCATTTT. Its protein is CASSLRRHPREYQPQHF.

The rearrangement links TRBV5-4 to TRBJ2-3; TRBD1 matches 7 bases. After removal of 4 bases from V and 2 bases from J, the junction contained 4 bases not matched to a gene. There are 14 residues in the CDR3. Per germline, CDR1 SGHNT and CDR2 YYREEE (reference sequence). The CDR3 sequence: CASSTGQLTDTQYF. CDR3 sequence (DNA): TGTGCCAGCAGCACGGGACAGCTCACAGATACGCAGTATTTT.

The chain combines TRBV7-2 with TRBJ2-2; 8 positions match TRBD1. Germline V lookup: CDR1 SGHTA, CDR2 FQGNSA. V lost 4 bases, J lost 10 bases, and 14 bases stayed unmatched. This CDR3 is 16 amino acids long. CDR3 amino acids: CASSSPAKHRGKELFF. The CDR3 DNA reads TGTGCCAGCAGCTCACCCGCCAAGCACAGGGGGAAGGAGCTGTTTTTT.

The sample holds a few counts of this clone. The chain is built from TRBV2 and TRBJ2-2; the D is unclear. V lost 6 bases to trimming and J lost 4 bases, with 21 bases between them. The germline V gene has CDR1 SNHLY and CDR2 FYNNEI. This CDR3 has 17 residues. The CDR3 loop is CASSPKFSAASTGELFF. CDR3 in DNA: TGTGCCAGCAGCCCCAAATTTAGTGCGGCCTCCACCGGGGAGCTGTTTTTT. Together with reference TRBV2 and TRBJ2-2, the CDR3 gives the full variable domain: EPEVTQTPSHQVTQMGQEVILRCVPISNHLYFYWYRQILGQKVEFLVSFYNNEISEKSEIFDDQFSVERPDGSNFTLKIRSTKLEDSAMYFCASSPKFSAASTGELFFGEGSRLTVL.

The chain is built from TRBV23-1 and TRBJ1-5, with D unresolved. TRBV23-1 carries the ORF label, with uncertain function. The CDR3 is 16 residues long. Trimming removed 0 bases at V and 7 bases at J, with 16 bases between. The CDR3 region is CASSQSEEALNQPQHF. CDR3 coding DNA: TGCGCCAGCAGTCAATCGGAAGAGGCGCTAAACCAGCCCCAGCATTTT.

This clone showed up just once. V gene TRBV6-5 combines with J gene TRBJ1-1; 7 bases align to TRBD1. This CDR3 spans 14 amino acids. Germline V gene sequence: CDR1 MNHEY, CDR2 SVGAGI. The J segment lost 6 bases and the V segment lost 6 bases, leaving 10 bases of the junction unmatched. CDR3: CASRRDNRGAEAFF. In nucleotides, the CDR3 is TGTGCCAGCAGACGGGACAACAGGGGCGCTGAAGCTTTCTTT.